The 26 T cell receptor beta chains below come from one sample, sequenced in a study of technical replicates of blood from a few donors. Measured with immunoSEQ multiplex PCR; TCRdb has only the in-frame clones, and not every one. The table includes some 78,000 clones, approximately 93% detected once. Material for sequencing was T cells isolated from PBMCs. The receptors derive from a human donor in good health.

The CDR3 DNA sequence: TGCGCCAGCAGCCAAGATCGATATCGGGGTAGGGATCAGCCCCAGCATTTT. This encodes CASSQDRYRGRDQPQHF. J is TRBJ1-5 and V is TRBV4-1, with no clear D. This CDR3 spans 17 amino acids. Between the trimmed V and J ends, which lost 0 bases and 5 bases, there was a span of 17 bases. Germline V CDR1 and CDR2: MGHRA, YSYEKL.

The chain employs TRBV6-1 and TRBJ2-7, with TRBD2 as a possible D gene (5 bases). The CDR3 runs to 14 residues. Germline CDR1 MNHNS, CDR2 SASEGT. Trimming left V 4 bases short and J 3 bases short, with 13 bases between. CDR3 bases: TGTGCCAGCAGTGCATACGGGGATCTCTACGAGCAGTACTTC. It translates to CASSAYGDLYEQYF.

The chain uses TRBV11-3 and TRBJ2-1; 11 bases match TRBD2. Looked up from germline, CDR1 is SGHNT and CDR2 is YENEEA. The CDR3 has 17 amino acids. V shed 1 base, J shed 2 bases, and the junction held 4 bases outside the gene matches. CDR3 coding DNA: TGTGCCAGCAGCTTAGCTAGCGGGGGGAAGCCCTACAATGAGCAGTTCTTC. This sequence encodes CASSLASGGKPYNEQFF.

V gene TRBV6-1 combines with J gene TRBJ1-1, with D hard to call. V lost 4 bases, J lost 1 base, and 10 bases lay in between. Germline V gene sequence: CDR1 MNHNS, CDR2 SASEGT. This CDR3 has 14 residues. Written as DNA, the CDR3 is TGTGCCAGCAGTGTTTCATCGGGGAACACTGAAGCTTTCTTT. Encoded protein: CASSVSSGNTEAFF.

The chain combines TRBV4-2 with TRBJ1-5; 10 nucleotides align to TRBD1. The length of the CDR3 is 20 residues. V lost 2 bases and J lost 2; bases outside the gene matches: 15. The germline gives CDR1 LGHNA, CDR2 YNFKEQ. The CDR3 DNA is TGTGCCAGCAGCCAAACATCCGGGACAGGGGAATATGTTGGCAATCAGCCCCAGCATTTT. Residues: CASSQTSGTGEYVGNQPQHF.

V gene TRBV7-6 combines with J gene TRBJ2-2, with 10 bases identical to TRBD2. The CDR3 is 14 amino acids. V shed 6 bases, J shed 5 bases, and the junction held 3 bases outside the gene matches. CDR1 and CDR2 from the germline V gene are SGHVS and FNYEAQ. The CDR3 DNA is TGTGCCAGCAGTTTTAGCGGGGGGACCGGGGAGCTGTTTTTT. Translating gives CASSFSGGTGELFF.

V is TRBV4-1 and J is TRBJ2-1, with 12 bases that match TRBD2. J lost 6 bases, V lost 5 bases, and 2 bases had no gene match. The CDR3 spans 14 residues. Germline loops: CDR1 MGHRA, CDR2 YSYEKL. The CDR3 region has the DNA TGCGCCAGCAGCGCTAGCGGGAGGGCCAATGAGCAGTTCTTC. It yields the protein CASSASGRANEQFF.

The J gene is TRBJ2-3, the V gene TRBV25-1; D not certain. V shed 1 base and J shed 3 bases, with 2 bases lying between them. This CDR3 is built from 12 residues. CDR1 and CDR2 from the germline V gene are MGHDK and SYGVNS. CDR3: CASSESTDTQYF. The CDR3 nucleotides are TGTGCCAGCAGTGAATCAACAGATACGCAGTATTTT.

A single count supports this clone. DNA of the CDR3: TGTGCCAGCAGTTATGGTAATAGGGGCTCGGGGCCCCAGCATTTT. It encodes CASSYGNRGSGPQHF. The chain uses TRBV6-5 and TRBJ1-5; perhaps TRBD1 as D (5 bases). There are 15 residues in the CDR3. The ends were cut back, 3 bases at V and 9 bases at J, with 18 bases in the middle. CDR1 and CDR2 (germline): MNHEY, SVGAGI.

The chain carries TRBV9 and TRBJ1-1; D is unresolved. This CDR3 spans 12 amino acids. V was cut by 4 bases and J by 4 bases, with 8 bases left in between. CDR1 and CDR2 from the germline V gene are SGDLS and YYNGEE. This CDR3 is CASSHRGTEAFF. CDR3 nucleotide sequence: TGTGCCAGCAGCCACCGGGGCACTGAAGCTTTCTTT.

The chain employs TRBV5-1 and TRBJ2-3; 13 bases are a match to TRBD2. The CDR3 spans 16 residues. The trim removed 3 bases at V and 3 bases at J, leaving 4 bases unmatched. The germline V gene has CDR1 SGHRS and CDR2 YFSETQ. CDR3 region: CASSSGLAGRTDTQYF. The CDR3 nucleotides are TGCGCCAGCAGCTCGGGACTAGCGGGACGGACAGATACGCAGTATTTT.

This chain's CDR3 is CASSLGGAYTDTQYF. CDR3 DNA: TGTGCCAGCAGCTTGGGAGGGGCCTACACAGATACGCAGTATTTT. The chain joins TRBV7-3 to TRBJ2-3, with 7 bases identical to TRBD2. Germline V gene data show CDR1 as SGHTA and CDR2 as FQGTGA. The CDR3 is 15 residues long. Trimming took 3 bases from V and 2 from J; bases not matched to a gene: 5.

The V call is TRBV6-4, the J call TRBJ1-2; D unclear. CDR1 MRHNA and CDR2 SNTAGT come from the germline V gene. CDR3 length: 15 residues. V shed 3 bases and J shed 1 base, with 12 bases lying between them. The CDR3 nucleotides are TGTGCCAGCAGTGAAATTTCGGGTCTTAACTATGGCTACACCTTC. Protein: CASSEISGLNYGYTF.

V usage is TRBV7-2 and J usage is TRBJ1-5, with D uncertain. Trimming cost V 4 bases and J 9 bases, with 7 bases left between them. Germline V gene data show CDR1 as SGHTA and CDR2 as FQGNSA. The CDR3 has 11 residues. The chain's CDR3 is CASSYNGPQHF. The CDR3 nucleotides read TGTGCCAGCAGCTATAACGGGCCCCAGCATTTT.

The table lists this clone with a count of one. This sequence joins TRBV11-3 and TRBJ2-6; a possible D gene is TRBD2 (6 bases). The V and J ends lost 3 bases and 1 base respectively, with 13 bases between them. Germline V gives CDR1 SGHNT, CDR2 YENEEA. CDR3 length: 17 residues. The CDR3 region is CASSLAGRWSGANVLTF. CDR3 sequence (DNA): TGTGCCAGCAGCTTGGCAGGGAGGTGGTCTGGGGCCAACGTCCTGACTTTC.

The rearrangement links TRBV5-1 to TRBJ1-2, with D hard to call. The V gene lost 2 bases and the J gene lost 4 bases, with 9 bases spanning the gap. This CDR3 is built from 13 residues. The germline V gene encodes CDR1 SGHRS and CDR2 YFSETQ. The CDR3 sequence: CASSLVLAYGYTF. As DNA, the CDR3 is TGCGCCAGCAGCTTAGTATTAGCCTATGGCTACACCTTC.

This rearrangement joins TRBV19 to TRBJ2-3; TRBD2 matches at 9 bases. CDR3 length: 15 amino acids. V gave up 0 bases and J gave up 9 bases; unmatched junction bases: 7. Germline assignment: CDR1 LNHDA and CDR2 SQIVND (reference sequence). CDR3 region: CASSIDGTSPITQYF. CDR3 bases: TGTGCCAGTAGTATAGACGGGACTAGCCCGATCACGCAGTATTTT. Looking up the rest from reference TRBV19 and TRBJ2-3 gives the full variable domain: DGGITQSPKYLFRKEGQNVTLSCEQNLNHDAMYWYRQDPGQGLRLIYYSQIVNDFQKGDIAEGYSVSREKKESFPLTVTSAQKNPTAFYLCASSIDGTSPITQYFGPGTRLTVL.

This clone was counted between two and nine times. The chain carries TRBV9 and TRBJ2-6; 7 positions agree with TRBD1. Germline values: CDR1 SGDLS, CDR2 YYNGEE. Germline trimming cut 0 bases from V and 0 bases from J; bases unmatched to any gene: 6. CDR3 length: 18 residues. The CDR3 reads CASSVGTGINSGANVLTF. The CDR3 region has the DNA TGTGCCAGCAGCGTAGGGACAGGCATCAACTCTGGGGCCAACGTCCTGACTTTC.

The chain is built from TRBV7-9 and TRBJ2-1; the match to TRBD2 covers 8 bases. CDR1 and CDR2 (germline): SEHNR, FQNEAQ (reference sequence). This CDR3 contains 15 residues. Unmatched junction bases numbered 6, after V lost 0 bases and J lost 8 bases. As DNA, the CDR3 is TGTGCCAGCAGCTTAGCGGTAGCGGGAAGGCATGAGCAGTTCTTC. It yields the protein CASSLAVAGRHEQFF.

This sequence joins TRBV4-1 and TRBJ1-1; no clear D gene. The length of the CDR3 is 15 residues. Germline CDR1 and CDR2: MGHRA and YSYEKL. V lost 6 bases and J 2 bases, leaving 16 bases between the germline ends. CDR3 nucleotide sequence: TGCGCCAGCAGTTTATTGCAGGTAGTAAACACTGAAGCTTTCTTT. This sequence encodes CASSLLQVVNTEAFF.

V and J are TRBV13 and TRBJ2-7, with 8 bases lining up with TRBD1. This CDR3 has 14 amino acids. V lost 5 bases, J lost 2 bases, and 5 bases stayed unmatched. Germline V gene data show CDR1 as PRHDT and CDR2 as FYEKMQ (reference sequence). In nucleotides, the CDR3 is TGTGCCAGCAGCCGGGACAGGTTTACCTACGAGCAGTACTTC. Protein product: CASSRDRFTYEQYF.

This chain joins TRBV27 and TRBJ2-3, with 12 bases fitting TRBD2. CDR1 and CDR2 (germline): MNHEY, SMNVEV (reference sequence). With 5 bases clipped from V and 2 bases from J, the junction kept 8 bases outside the gene matches. This CDR3 spans 17 amino acids. CDR3 nucleotides: TGTGCCAGCAGTCCGGGACTAGCGGGTCCGATCACAGATACGCAGTATTTT. Protein product: CASSPGLAGPITDTQYF.

This clone was observed once. The chain links TRBV5-1 to TRBJ1-1, with a tentative D call TRBD1 (5 bases). The CDR3 covers 15 residues. In germline, CDR1 is SGHRS, CDR2 YFSETQ. V dropped 0 bases and J dropped 1 base, with 10 bases sitting between them. The CDR3 DNA reads TGCGCCAGCAGCTTGGTTTACAGGAAGAACACTGAAGCTTTCTTT. Its protein product is CASSLVYRKNTEAFF.

The V and J genes are TRBV30 and TRBJ2-1; 7 nucleotides align to TRBD2. Germline values: CDR1 GTSNPN, CDR2 SVGIG (reference sequence). The CDR3 spans 15 residues. After removal of 0 bases from V and 10 bases from J, the junction contained 12 bases not matched to a gene. The DNA for the CDR3 is TGTGCCTGGAGTGTATGGGAGGGAGGAGGCCAGGAGCAGTTCTTC. It translates to CAWSVWEGGGQEQFF.

The chain carries TRBV5-1 and TRBJ2-4, with D tentatively TRBD1 (6 bases). Germline CDR1 is SGHRS and CDR2 is YFSETQ. V was pared by 4 bases and J by 6 bases, with 14 bases between. The CDR3 totals 14 residues. The CDR3 DNA sequence: TGCGCCAGCAGCCCCGTACAGGGCGGAAACATTCAGTACTTC. It encodes CASSPVQGGNIQYF.

The J gene is TRBJ2-7, the V gene TRBV11-2; D is perhaps TRBD1 (5 bases). The germline V gene has CDR1 SGHAT and CDR2 FQNNGV. The V end lost 1 base, the J end lost 0 bases, and 13 bases lay between the germline ends. The CDR3 loop spans 16 amino acids. The CDR3 here is CASSLVGQLSSYEQYF. The CDR3 region has the DNA TGTGCCAGCAGCTTAGTAGGACAACTAAGCTCCTACGAGCAGTACTTC.